The 15 T cell receptor beta chains given below trace back to one sample, sequenced in a study of Graves' ophthalmopathy and Graves' hyperthyroidism. RNA transcripts were the source from which TCR beta CDR3 regions were amplified. In the first round, RT-PCR was carried out with HTBI primers, and a multiplex PCR formed the second round. TCRdb reprocessed the multiplex PCR reads via MiXCR and lists one record per CDR3 protein. Among approximately 700,000 distinct CDR3 sequences, about two fifths were seen once, and the ten largest hold more than 2.5%. The sample taken for sequencing was peripheral blood. The receptors derive from an adult man with Graves' ophthalmopathy.

This chain links TRBV25-1 with TRBJ2-1; D possibly corresponds to TRBD2 (6 bases). Germline V CDR1 and CDR2: MGHDK, SYGVNS. There are 11 residues in the CDR3. CDR3 sequence: CASGPGDEQFF. The CDR3 region has the DNA TGTGCTAGCGGCCCAGGTGATGAGCAGTTCTTC.

The chain uses TRBV11-2 and TRBJ2-2, with 14 nucleotides matching TRBD2. The length of the CDR3 is 17 residues. Germline-derived CDR1 and CDR2 are SGHAT and FQNNGV. The V segment lost 6 bases and the J segment 6 bases; nucleotides outside the gene matches: 9. The CDR3, as DNA: TGTGCCAGCAGTTTCGGGACTAGCGGGGGCAACGCCGGGGAGCTGTTTTTT. Translation gives CASSFGTSGGNAGELFF.

The CDR3 reads CSAFSGGTDYEQYF. Written as DNA, the CDR3 is TGCAGTGCTTTTAGCGGGGGGACTGACTACGAGCAGTACTTC. The chain uses TRBV20-1 and TRBJ2-7; 10 nucleotides match TRBD2. The V and J ends lost 5 bases and 3 bases, in that order; junction bases with no gene match: 7. Germline assignment: CDR1 DFQATT and CDR2 SNEGSKA (reference sequence). This CDR3 contains 14 residues.

This clonotype was seen only a few times. J is TRBJ1-1 and V is TRBV9, with D hard to call. Germline V gene sequence: CDR1 SGDLS, CDR2 YYNGEE. The germline V and J ends were trimmed by 4 bases and 0 bases, with 16 bases remaining between them. The length of the CDR3 is 16 residues. This chain's CDR3 is CASSPYSGNLNTEAFF. The DNA of the CDR3 is TGTGCCAGCAGCCCCTATTCGGGAAACTTGAACACTGAAGCTTTCTTT.

This rearrangement joins TRBV10-3 to TRBJ1-1; D perhaps matches TRBD1 (6 bases). Germline lookup yields CDR1 ENHRY and CDR2 SYGVKD. The CDR3 sequence is 16 residues long. Between the trimmed V and J ends, which lost 10 bases and 0 bases, there was a span of 21 bases. In DNA, the CDR3 is TGTGCCAGCACCCCCGGGGGGGGCCCGATGAACACTGAAGCTTTCTTT. Translating it yields CASTPGGGPMNTEAFF.

The chain is built from TRBV10-3 and TRBJ1-2, with 11 bases fitting TRBD1. This CDR3 region has 15 residues. V shed 4 bases and J 3 bases; nucleotides not matched to a gene: 4. Germline CDR1 ENHRY, CDR2 SYGVKD. The CDR3 loop is CAISGGQGVDYGYTF. The CDR3 coding sequence is TGTGCCATCAGTGGGGGACAGGGGGTCGACTATGGCTACACCTTC.

In regard to this clonotype: At one end the junction does not follow the germline gene, possibly because of a read error. The chain combines TRBV10-3 with TRBJ2-5; 14 nucleotides align to TRBD2. Germline V lookup: CDR1 ENHRY, CDR2 SYGVKD. The CDR3 loop spans 16 amino acids. DNA for the CDR3: TGTGCCATCAGTGAGTCGGCCGGGACTAGCGGGGGCCGGCGGTTCTTC. This encodes CAISESAGTSGGRRFF.

Comments on this clonotype: A much larger clone differs from this one at a single base, so this may be a read error. This chain connects TRBV7-3 to TRBJ2-5, with D possibly TRBD1 on 7 matching bases. Trimming removed 3 bases from V and 7 bases from J, with 15 bases in between. Germline CDR1 is SGHTA and CDR2 is FQGTGA. The CDR3 has 14 amino acids. The CDR3 bases are TGTGCCAGCAGCTTCCAGGGGGGCCTGGGGACCCAGTACTTC. It codes for CASSFQGGLGTQYF. Filled out from reference TRBV7-3 and TRBJ2-5, the complete variable domain reads GAGVSQTPSNKVTEKGKYVELRCDPISGHTALYWYRQSLGQGPEFLIYFQGTGAADDSGLPNDRFFAVRPEGSVSTLKIQRTERGDSAVYLCASSFQGGLGTQYFGPGTRLLVL.

The V and J genes are TRBV29-1 and TRBJ1-1, with 10 bases aligning to TRBD1. CDR3 length: 12 amino acids. The junction had 3 bases not matched to a gene; V was cut back by 8 bases and J by 3 bases. The V gene's germline CDR1 is SQVTM and CDR2 ANQGSEA. CDR3 in amino acids: CSLGQGDTEAFF. The CDR3 region has the DNA TGCAGCCTTGGACAGGGGGACACTGAAGCTTTCTTT.

This clonotype was recorded many times. V usage is TRBV7-9 and J usage is TRBJ1-4; D is unresolved. The V end lost 4 bases, the J end lost 4 bases, and 10 bases lay between the germline ends. In germline, CDR1 is SEHNR, CDR2 FQNEAQ (reference sequence). CDR3 length: 14 residues. The CDR3 sequence is CASSSTPHNEKLFF. DNA of the CDR3: TGTGCCAGCAGCTCGACCCCTCATAATGAAAAACTGTTTTTT.

Comment on this clonotype: The junction differs from germline at one of its ends, possibly a read error. The chain joins TRBV7-9 to TRBJ2-7; a weak D match, TRBD1 (5 bases). The germline gives CDR1 SEHNR, CDR2 FQNEAQ (reference sequence). The CDR3 has 16 residues. The chain's CDR3 is CASSFSFGQSSYGQYF. The CDR3 coding sequence is TGTGCCAGCAGCTTTTCCTTCGGACAAAGCTCCTACGGGCAGTACTTC.

Regarding this clonotype: A much larger clone lies a single base off, so this may be a read error. The chain has TRBV27 and TRBJ2-2; D gene ambiguous. CDR3 length: 12 amino acids. The V end lost 5 bases, the J end lost 5 bases, and 6 bases lay between the germline ends. CDR1 and CDR2 from the germline V gene are MNHEY and SMNVEV (reference sequence). CDR3 in amino acids: CASSVTTGELFF. DNA of the CDR3: TGTGCCAGCAGTGTAACGACCGGGGAGCTGTTTTTT.

This clonotype was observed at least ten times. The chain uses TRBV6-5 and TRBJ2-2, with 7 bases lining up with TRBD1. There are 14 residues in the CDR3. The J segment lost 5 bases and the V segment lost 11 bases, leaving 11 bases of the junction unmatched. Germline CDR1 is MNHEY and CDR2 is SVGAGI. The CDR3, as DNA: TGTGCCGCCAGGATGGCAGGGGGAACCGGGGAGCTGTTTTTT. Translated, it gives CAARMAGGTGELFF.

In this sample, this clonotype turned up a few times. The chain uses TRBV19 and TRBJ2-2; a weak D match, TRBD2 (6 bases). V shed 5 bases and J shed 6 bases, with 10 bases lying between them. This CDR3 is 13 amino acids long. The germline gives CDR1 LNHDA, CDR2 SQIVND (reference sequence). CDR3 amino acids: CASSSGVPGELFF. In DNA form, the CDR3 reads TGTGCCAGTAGTTCGGGGGTTCCCGGGGAGCTGTTTTTT.

The chain links TRBV7-9 to TRBJ1-1; no firm D call. Germline V gene data show CDR1 as SEHNR and CDR2 as FQNEAQ (reference sequence). The CDR3 has 12 amino acids. The V and J ends lost 5 bases and 10 bases respectively, with 14 bases between them. The CDR3 here is CASSPGPGAAFF. CDR3 in DNA: TGTGCCAGCAGCCCTGGGCCAGGAGCAGCTTTCTTT.